The 29 T cell receptor beta chains given below trace back to one sample, sequenced in a study of CD8 T cells in Susac syndrome. RNA amounts of about 0.5 to 1 ug underwent reverse transcription with random hexamers. TCRdb reanalysed the immunoSEQ multiplex PCR reads using MiXCR and keeps one entry per CDR3 protein. Among tens of thousands of distinct CDR3 sequences listed, under 95% were seen once. Sequencing was performed on CD8+ T cells from PBMCs. These receptors were obtained from a human donor with Susac syndrome.

The J gene is TRBJ2-1, the V gene TRBV20-1; 11 bases are a match to TRBD2. The germline gives CDR1 DFQATT, CDR2 SNEGSKA (reference sequence). The trim removed 7 bases at V and 2 bases at J, leaving 4 bases unmatched. This CDR3 is 14 amino acids long. The CDR3 spells CSGLAGGPYNEQFF. Here the CDR3 DNA reads TGCAGTGGCCTAGCGGGAGGCCCCTACAATGAGCAGTTCTTC.

The chain is built from TRBV20-1 and TRBJ2-1; 7 nucleotides agree with TRBD2. The V gene's germline CDR1 is DFQATT and CDR2 SNEGSKA (reference sequence). The junction had 9 bases not matched to a gene; V was cut back by 3 bases and J by 4 bases. This CDR3 is 15 amino acids long. The CDR3 loop reads CSASRTSEGYNEQFF. In DNA, the CDR3 is TGCAGTGCTAGCAGAACTAGCGAGGGATACAATGAGCAGTTCTTC.

The chain couples TRBV6-5 to TRBJ2-7; 9 nucleotides agree with TRBD2. The CDR3 totals 15 residues. Per the germline V gene, CDR1 is MNHEY and CDR2 is SVGAGI. The V gene end was trimmed by 5 bases and the J gene end by 2 bases; junction bases not matched to a gene: 7. The CDR3 sequence is CASSKEREETYEQYF. The CDR3 DNA reads TGTGCCAGCAGTAAAGAGCGGGAGGAAACCTACGAGCAGTACTTC.

V and J are TRBV19 and TRBJ1-1; D gene ambiguous. Germline assignment: CDR1 LNHDA and CDR2 SQIVND (reference sequence). The germline V and J ends were trimmed by 5 bases and 11 bases, with 12 bases remaining between them. This CDR3 has 11 residues. CDR3 DNA: TGTGCCAGTAGTGGACCCCTGACGGCTTTCTTT. Translated, it gives CASSGPLTAFF. The whole variable domain, remainder taken from reference TRBV19 and TRBJ1-1, is DGGITQSPKYLFRKEGQNVTLSCEQNLNHDAMYWYRQDPGQGLRLIYYSQIVNDFQKGDIAEGYSVSREKKESFPLTVTSAQKNPTAFYLCASSGPLTAFFGQGTRLTVV.

The CDR3 is CASSFRGYGYTF. CDR3 DNA sequence: TGTGCCAGCAGCTTCAGAGGCTATGGCTACACCTTC. J is TRBJ1-2 and V is TRBV7-2; no definite D call. Trimming cost V 3 bases and J 4 bases, with 6 bases left between them. The CDR3 length is 12 residues. Per germline, CDR1 SGHTA and CDR2 FQGNSA.

The sample holds one count of this clonotype. This rearrangement joins TRBV7-8 to TRBJ1-5, with a tentative D call TRBD1 (6 bases). Trimming cost V 1 base and J 0 bases, with 19 bases left between them. This CDR3 is 19 amino acids long. CDR1 and CDR2 (germline): SGHVS, FQNEAQ. CDR3 loop: CASSLVGRGLIYSNQPQHF. The CDR3 region has the DNA TGTGCCAGCAGCTTAGTCGGCAGGGGTTTGATCTATAGCAATCAGCCCCAGCATTTT.

The chain links TRBV5-5 to TRBJ2-3; 7 bases align to TRBD2. The CDR3 has 16 residues. Germline V gene lookup returns CDR1 SGHKS and CDR2 YYEKEE (reference sequence). After removal of 2 bases from V and 5 bases from J, the junction contained 11 bases not matched to a gene. The CDR3: CASSLDLAGVGDTQYF. The CDR3 coding sequence is TGTGCCAGCAGCTTAGATTTGGCGGGGGTTGGAGATACGCAGTATTTT. Together with reference TRBV5-5 and TRBJ2-3, the CDR3 gives the full variable domain: DAGVTQSPTHLIKTRGQQVTLRCSPISGHKSVSWYQQVLGQGPQFIFQYYEKEERGRGNFPDRFSARQFPNYSSELNVNALLLGDSALYLCASSLDLAGVGDTQYFGPGTRLTVL.

This rearrangement joins TRBV4-2 to TRBJ2-1, with 8 bases lining up with TRBD2. Germline V gene data show CDR1 as LGHNA and CDR2 as YNFKEQ. V gave up 6 bases and J gave up 3 bases; unmatched junction bases: 4. There are 14 residues in the CDR3. The CDR3 here is CASRRSGDYNEQFF. DNA of the CDR3: TGTGCCAGCAGGCGTAGCGGGGACTACAATGAGCAGTTCTTC.

This chain joins TRBV4-3 and TRBJ1-2; 9 bases align to TRBD1. V dropped 2 bases and J dropped 5; count of bases not matched to a gene: 6. The length of the CDR3 is 15 residues. Germline V CDR1 and CDR2: LGHNA, YSLEER. The CDR3 DNA is TGCGCCAGCAGCCAAACCGTGGGGACAGGGTATGGCTACACCTTC. Translated, it gives CASSQTVGTGYGYTF.

This clonotype was detected once. The rearrangement links TRBV20-1 to TRBJ2-1, with 9 positions matching TRBD1. Germline trimming cut 3 bases from V and 5 bases from J; bases unmatched to any gene: 11. Germline V lookup: CDR1 DFQATT, CDR2 SNEGSKA (reference sequence). This CDR3 has 16 amino acids. CDR3: CSARTYWDRDHNEQFF. The CDR3 bases are TGCAGTGCTAGGACCTATTGGGACAGGGACCACAATGAGCAGTTCTTC.

The rearrangement joins TRBV9 to TRBJ1-6, with D unresolved. From germline, CDR1 is SGDLS and CDR2 YYNGEE. V shed 5 bases and J shed 6 bases, with 9 bases lying between them. The CDR3 sequence is 13 residues long. The DNA for the CDR3 is TGTGCCAGCAGTAAGGCGACTAATTCACCCCTCCACTTT. It is translated as CASSKATNSPLHF.

The rearrangement joins TRBV15 to TRBJ1-1; maybe TRBD1 (5 bases). CDR3 length: 15 amino acids. Per the germline V gene, CDR1 is LNHNV and CDR2 is YYDKDF (reference sequence). Trimming cost V 0 bases and J 0 bases, with 8 bases left between them. This CDR3 is CATSRDGGMNTEAFF. DNA for the CDR3: TGTGCCACCAGCAGAGATGGGGGGATGAACACTGAAGCTTTCTTT.

The chain links TRBV6-5 to TRBJ1-1; D not certain. Germline values: CDR1 MNHEY, CDR2 SVGAGI. The germline V and J ends were trimmed by 8 bases and 6 bases, with 10 bases remaining between them. This CDR3 spans 11 amino acids. The CDR3 loop is CASGPAAEAFF. DNA for the CDR3: TGTGCCAGCGGACCGGCAGCTGAAGCTTTCTTT.

This clonotype was seen more than once but under ten times. J is TRBJ2-7 and V is TRBV5-4; unclear D gene. The germline V gene encodes CDR1 SGHNT and CDR2 YYREEE (reference sequence). Trimming shortened V by 0 bases and J by 0 bases, and 7 bases separated the two germline ends. This CDR3 has 14 residues. CDR3 in DNA: TGTGCCAGCAGCTTGGGACGGACCTCCTACGAGCAGTACTTC. Translating it yields CASSLGRTSYEQYF.

The chain is built from TRBV29-1 and TRBJ2-7; D might be TRBD1 (6 bases). Per germline, CDR1 SQVTM and CDR2 ANQGSEA. V was shortened by 7 bases and J by 6 bases, with 19 bases between the two germline ends. CDR3 length: 13 amino acids. This CDR3 reads CSGIQGAESEQYF. The CDR3 DNA reads TGCAGCGGAATACAGGGAGCTGAAAGCGAGCAGTACTTC.

The chain joins TRBV7-2 to TRBJ2-1, with D unclear. V shed 1 base and J shed 3 bases, with 10 bases lying between them. Germline V gene data show CDR1 as SGHTA and CDR2 as FQGNSA. The CDR3 loop spans 15 amino acids. This CDR3 reads CASSLGHPLYNEQFF. The CDR3 bases are TGTGCCAGCAGCTTAGGGCACCCACTCTACAATGAGCAGTTCTTC.

V and J are TRBV5-1 and TRBJ2-5, with 7 bases identical to TRBD1. Germline-derived CDR1 and CDR2 are SGHRS and YFSETQ. There are 14 residues in the CDR3. J was trimmed by 4 bases and V by 1 base; bases with no gene match: 4. CDR3 protein: CASSLQGDGETQYF. In nucleotides, the CDR3 is TGCGCCAGCAGCTTGCAGGGGGACGGAGAGACCCAGTACTTC.

CDR3 nucleotides: TGTGCCAGTAGCTTGGGACAGAGCTACTACGAGCAGTACTTC. Amino acid sequence: CASSLGQSYYEQYF. This chain joins TRBV19 and TRBJ2-7; 7 bases agree with TRBD1. Losses at the gene ends were 6 bases for V and 3 bases for J; bases not matched to a gene: 8. The CDR3 runs 14 residues. From germline, CDR1 is LNHDA and CDR2 SQIVND (reference sequence).

J is TRBJ2-5 and V is TRBV19; the D gene is possibly TRBD1 (6 bases). Germline V lookup: CDR1 LNHDA, CDR2 SQIVND (reference sequence). Trimming stripped 3 bases from V and 0 bases from J, with 8 bases between. This CDR3 has 14 residues. CDR3 residues: CASSIRDNQETQYF. For the CDR3, the DNA is TGTGCCAGTAGTATTCGGGACAACCAAGAGACCCAGTACTTC.

The V gene is TRBV5-6, the J gene TRBJ2-5; tentatively, D is TRBD2 (6 bases). This CDR3 comprises 13 residues. Germline CDR1 is SGHDT and CDR2 is YYEEEE. Trimming pared 2 bases from V and 5 bases from J, leaving 10 bases between. The CDR3 protein is CASSFGRDETQYF. The CDR3 DNA is TGTGCCAGCAGCTTTGGGCGGGATGAGACCCAGTACTTC.

V is TRBV12-5 and J is TRBJ1-1; tentative D call: TRBD1 (5 bases). Deletions cut 0 bases from V and 1 base from J, with 15 bases between. This CDR3 contains 17 residues. Per germline, CDR1 LGHNT and CDR2 FRNRAP. The CDR3 coding sequence is TGTGCTAGTGGTTTGGTCCTCTGGGGGGGGAAGAACACTGAAGCTTTCTTT. The encoded protein is CASGLVLWGGKNTEAFF.

The rearrangement links TRBV27 to TRBJ2-3; 8 nucleotides match TRBD1. CDR1 is MNHEY, CDR2 SMNVEV, per germline (reference sequence). The CDR3 runs 17 residues. V was clipped by 4 bases and J by 5 bases; unmatched bases: 14. CDR3 nucleotides: TGTGCCAGCAGTTCATATCGGGACAGGCCACTCATAGATACGCAGTATTTT. This translates into CASSSYRDRPLIDTQYF.

The chain employs TRBV5-1 and TRBJ2-7; tentatively, D is TRBD1 (6 bases). V was shortened by 2 bases and J by 3 bases, with 12 bases between the two germline ends. This CDR3 spans 14 amino acids. CDR1 is SGHRS, CDR2 YFSETQ, per germline. This CDR3 is CASSFLDSVYEQYF. The CDR3, as DNA: TGCGCCAGCAGCTTCTTGGACAGCGTCTACGAGCAGTACTTC.

This clonotype was picked up a small number of times. The chain joins TRBV5-1 to TRBJ2-5; 12 bases agree with TRBD2. This CDR3 has 16 amino acids. CDR1 is SGHRS and CDR2 is YFSETQ in the germline V gene. With V trimmed by 3 bases and J by 6 bases, 9 bases remained unmatched. In DNA form, the CDR3 reads TGCGCCAGCAGCTCGACTAGCGGGGGCCTCCCAAAGACCCAGTACTTC. Amino acid sequence: CASSSTSGGLPKTQYF.

This sequence joins TRBV6-5 and TRBJ2-6; unclear D gene. V was pared by 7 bases and J by 0 bases, with 7 bases between. Germline V CDR1 and CDR2: MNHEY, SVGAGI. This CDR3 has 14 amino acids. The CDR3 sequence: CASTRSSGANVLTF. The CDR3 DNA reads TGTGCCAGCACCAGGAGCTCTGGGGCCAACGTCCTGACTTTC.

The genes are TRBV7-3 and TRBJ1-5; D gene uncertain. CDR1 is SGHTA, CDR2 FQGTGA, per germline. V lost 1 base and J lost 2, with 3 bases in between. This CDR3 spans 13 amino acids. As DNA, the CDR3 is TGTGCCAGCAGCTTAAGGGGCAATCAGCCCCAGCATTTT. This gives the protein CASSLRGNQPQHF.

V usage is TRBV12-5 and J usage is TRBJ1-6, with D unclear. V was pared by 1 base and J by 6 bases, with 10 bases between. Germline CDR1 is LGHNT and CDR2 is FRNRAP. The length of the CDR3 is 15 residues. The DNA of the CDR3 is TGTGCTAGTGGTTTGGAAGGACGGGTTAATTCACCCCTCCACTTT. This encodes CASGLEGRVNSPLHF.

The rearrangement links TRBV4-2 to TRBJ2-2; weak D call: TRBD2 (6 bases). Germline CDR1 reads LGHNA; CDR2 reads YNFKEQ. The CDR3 loop spans 17 amino acids. V was pared by 2 bases and J by 1 base, with 14 bases between. CDR3 nucleotide sequence: TGTGCCAGCAGCCAATTGGGGGGACGGGGGAACACCGGGGAGCTGTTTTTT. The encoded protein is CASSQLGGRGNTGELFF.

This rearrangement joins TRBV10-3 to TRBJ2-7, with 13 bases lining up with TRBD2. CDR1 ENHRY and CDR2 SYGVKD come from the germline V gene. The CDR3 runs to 16 residues. V shed 0 bases and J 3 bases; nucleotides not matched to a gene: 2. Here the CDR3 DNA reads TGTGCCATCAGTGAGTCTGGACTAGCGGGGGTCTACGAGCAGTACTTC. This sequence encodes CAISESGLAGVYEQYF.